This entry concerns a single TCR beta chain. What it binds is unknown. This sample is part of a study of CD4 T cells in relation to SARS-CoV-2 and coronaviruses. Overall study: TCR beta CDR3s were sequenced after roughly ten-day antigen culture of PBMCs. A couple of subjects were Hispanic; patients were 8 males and a handful of females. General observations from the study: The assay detects memory recall responses, not culture-primed primary responses.

Measured with immunoSEQ multiplex PCR; TCRdb has only the in-frame clones, and not every one. The table lists tens of thousands of clones, around 77% of them singletons. Trimming took 1 base from V and 8 from J, leaving 12 bases between them. The CDR3 length is 13 residues. Germline-derived CDR1 and CDR2 are SGHTS and YDEGEE. Sorted naive or memory CD4+ cells met CEF peptides for 9 to 11 days. The sequence derives from an adult with COVID-19. Input material: memory CD4+ T cells from PBMCs, cultured in vitro. V and J are TRBV5-8 and TRBJ1-2; no clear D gene. CDR3 loop: CASSLFREGGYTF. The CDR3 DNA is TGTGCCAGCAGCTTGTTCAGAGAGGGCGGCTACACCTTC.